Listed below are T cell receptor beta chains from one sample, sequenced in a study of OX40 agonist ivuxolimab in advanced cancers. Clones were read by immunoSEQ multiplex PCR, and TCRdb kept only the in-frame ones, dropping some. The sample includes 85,000 to 90,000 clones, roughly 90% seen only once; the top ten take roughly 1.1%. The input for sequencing was CD4+ or CD8+ T cells sorted from blood, taken in a trial of the OX40 agonist ivuxolimab. These receptors all come from an adult with an advanced solid tumor such as melanoma, head and neck, liver or kidney cancer. Both conserved end residues are part of each CDR3. A D gene is named only where the DNA matches it firmly. Clone size appears in some rows only: once, few, many, or a class for an expanded clone.

J gene	D gene	V gene	clone size	CDR3 protein	CDR3 DNA
TRBJ2-3	NA	TRBV28	NA	CASTSWGVSTDTQYF	TGTGCCAGCACTTCGTGGGGGGTTAGCACAGATACGCAGTATTTT
TRBJ2-3	NA	TRBV27	once	CASSPGLPGRSGDTQYF	TGTGCCAGCAGTCCAGGGTTGCCGGGCCGAAGTGGAGATACGCAGTATTTT
TRBJ2-7	TRBD2	TRBV12-5	NA	CASNFMGGRFLTCSYEQYF	TGTGCTAGTAACTTTATGGGCGGGAGGTTCTTAACCTGCTCCTACGAGCAGTACTTC
TRBJ2-3	TRBD2	TRBV2	NA	CASRGLATDTQYF	TGTGCCAGCAGGGGACTAGCAACAGATACGCAGTATTTT
TRBJ1-4	TRBD1	TRBV6-1	NA	CASSRTGPNEKLFF	TGTGCCAGCAGCCGGACAGGGCCAAATGAAAAACTGTTTTTT
TRBJ2-7	TRBD1	TRBV11-2	NA	CASSLAGTGWENEQYF	TGTGCCAGCAGCTTAGCCGGGACAGGGTGGGAGAACGAGCAGTACTTC
TRBJ2-5	NA	TRBV7-3	NA	CASRFRRGEGQETQYF	TGTGCCAGCAGGTTTCGGAGGGGGGAGGGCCAAGAGACCCAGTACTTC
TRBJ2-2	TRBD2	TRBV10-3	NA	CAILASGNTGELFF	TGTGCCATCCTCGCTAGCGGGAACACCGGGGAGCTGTTTTTT
TRBJ2-3	NA	TRBV27	NA	CASSLWGTDTQYF	TGTGCCAGCAGTTTATGGGGCACAGATACGCAGTATTTT
TRBJ2-7	NA	TRBV28	NA	CASSMFGGTYEQYF	TGTGCCAGCAGCATGTTCGGCGGAACCTACGAGCAGTACTTC
TRBJ1-1	NA	TRBV30	few	CAWTIGADTEAFF	TGTGCCTGGACAATAGGGGCGGACACTGAAGCTTTCTTT
TRBJ2-4	NA	TRBV2	NA	CASSGTVQAKNIQYF	TGTGCCAGCAGTGGGACAGTACAAGCCAAAAACATTCAGTACTTC
TRBJ2-1	TRBD2	TRBV27	NA	CASSSPTGTSGRSYNEQFF	TGTGCCAGCAGTTCCCCCACAGGGACTAGCGGGAGATCCTACAATGAGCAGTTCTTC
TRBJ2-7	NA	TRBV28	NA	CASSLSQRQQYF	TGTGCCAGCAGTTTAAGCCAGCGGCAGCAGTACTTC
TRBJ2-7	NA	TRBV5-5	NA	CASSLMAGQNEQYF	TGTGCCAGCAGCTTGATGGCGGGACAAAACGAGCAGTACTTC
TRBJ2-5	NA	TRBV28	NA	CASSLEVLETQYF	TGTGCCAGCAGTTTAGAAGTTTTAGAGACCCAGTACTTC
TRBJ1-4	NA	TRBV14	NA	CASSRRHTKLFF	TGTGCCAGCAGCCGCCGGCATACCAAACTGTTTTTT
TRBJ1-1	TRBD1	TRBV18	NA	CASSRRDSNTEAFF	TGTGCCAGCTCGCGCCGGGACAGTAACACTGAAGCTTTCTTT
TRBJ2-1	TRBD2	TRBV18	NA	CASSLTGLYNEQFF	TGTGCCAGCTCCCTCACGGGACTATACAATGAGCAGTTCTTC
TRBJ1-3	NA	TRBV7-8	few	CASRQMSGNTIYF	TGTGCCAGCAGGCAGATGTCTGGAAACACCATATATTTT
TRBJ1-1	NA	TRBV5-1	NA	CASSIRGVNTEAFF	TGCGCCAGCAGTATCCGGGGTGTGAACACTGAAGCTTTCTTT
TRBJ2-7	TRBD2	TRBV23-1	NA	CASSQLREDNEQYF	TGCGCCAGCAGTCAATTGCGGGAGGACAACGAGCAGTACTTC
TRBJ1-3	TRBD1	TRBV28	NA	CASRAWGTGHTDTIYF	TGTGCCAGCAGGGCTTGGGGGACAGGGCACACGGACACCATATATTTT
TRBJ1-2	NA	TRBV5-1	NA	CASSFGGLPNYGCTF	TGCGCCAGCAGCTTCGGAGGACTGCCGAACTATGGCTGCACCTTC
TRBJ2-1	TRBD1	TRBV19	NA	CASTPLAGQGGDEQFF	TGTGCCAGTACCCCATTGGCGGGACAGGGGGGGGATGAGCAGTTCTTC
TRBJ2-2	TRBD2	TRBV2	NA	CASSEEGLAGGSRELFF	TGTGCCAGCAGTGAAGAGGGGCTAGCGGGAGGAAGTCGGGAGCTGTTTTTT
TRBJ1-4	NA	TRBV11-2	NA	CASSLAPQGTTNEKLFF	TGTGCCAGCAGCTTAGCACCCCAGGGGACAACTAATGAAAAACTGTTTTTT
TRBJ2-1	NA	TRBV28	once	CASSLMTTNEQFF	TGTGCCAGCAGTTTAATGACTACCAATGAGCAGTTCTTC
TRBJ2-2	TRBD2	TRBV9	NA	CASSVSGLAVSGELFF	TGTGCCAGCAGCGTGTCGGGACTAGCGGTATCCGGGGAGCTGTTTTTT
TRBJ2-1	NA	TRBV15	NA	CATSRDPPSPDEQFF	TGTGCCACCAGCAGAGATCCTCCGAGTCCGGATGAGCAGTTCTTC
TRBJ2-2	NA	TRBV28	NA	CASSLVSNTGELFF	TGTGCCAGCAGTTTGGTGTCGAACACCGGGGAGCTGTTTTTT
TRBJ1-2	NA	TRBV6-6	NA	CASSPRAEGGYTF	TGTGCCAGCAGTCCCCGGGCGGAGGGAGGCTACACCTTC
TRBJ2-7	NA	TRBV5-1	NA	CASSSQGKGAYEQYF	TGCGCCAGCAGCTCCCAGGGGAAGGGGGCCTACGAGCAGTACTTC
TRBJ2-3	TRBD2	TRBV10-3	NA	CAISESLAGGTDTQYF	TGTGCCATCAGTGAGTCACTAGCGGGAGGCACAGATACGCAGTATTTT
TRBJ2-7	NA	TRBV21-1	NA	CANRRNAYEQYF	TGTGCCAACCGACGTAATGCCTACGAGCAGTACTTC